The 30 T cell receptor beta chains below all came from one sample that was sequenced in a study of T cell repertoires in cytomegalovirus infection (dated by TCRdb to the late 2010s). Sequencing used an Illumina HiSeq 1500. TCRdb reanalyzed the raw reads on its own, using fastp at Q25 for trimming and MiXCR for clone calling, and kept in-frame beta chains. Duplicate CDR3 protein sequences are folded into a single record with the most common DNA and genes. This sample lists a few hundred thousand distinct CDR3 sequences; approximately 25% were detected once. The ten largest clones add up to approximately 13% of the sample. The sequencing sample was made of PBMCs. These receptors originate from a human donor in good health (CMV status not recorded). Some clones in this sample may be carry-over from other donors' samples.

The chain links TRBV15 to TRBJ2-2; 14 bases agree with TRBD2. Germline-derived CDR1 and CDR2 are LNHNV and YYDKDF (reference sequence). The CDR3 sequence is 20 residues long. Unmatched junction bases numbered 10, after V lost 0 bases and J lost 4 bases. This chain's CDR3 is CATSRDWGTSGSRSTGELFF. CDR3 nucleotide sequence: TGTGCCACCAGCAGAGATTGGGGGACTAGCGGGAGTCGTAGCACCGGGGAGCTGTTTTTT.

The chain recombines TRBV2 with TRBJ2-7; TRBD2 matches at 8 bases. The ends lost 8 bases at V and 6 bases at J; junction bases unmatched: 12. Germline loops: CDR1 SNHLY, CDR2 FYNNEI. The CDR3 runs to 14 residues. CDR3 loop: CASCRREATGEQYV. The CDR3 DNA follows: TGTGCCAGCTGTCGGCGGGAGGCCACCGGCGAGCAGTACGTC.

This clonotype was counted at least ten times. This chain connects TRBV7-8 to TRBJ1-5; D perhaps matches TRBD1 (5 bases). Germline assignment: CDR1 SGHVS and CDR2 FQNEAQ. The length of the CDR3 is 17 residues. Trimming shortened V by 1 base and J by 0 bases, and 13 bases separated the two germline ends. DNA of the CDR3: TGTGCCAGCAGCTTAGGGTGGGGCGGGTATAGCAATCAGCCCCAGCATTTT. Its translation: CASSLGWGGYSNQPQHF.

This chain connects TRBV7-9 to TRBJ2-3, with TRBD1 matching 9 bases. Germline assignment: CDR1 SEHNR and CDR2 FQNEAQ (reference sequence). The CDR3 covers 17 residues. J was trimmed by 0 bases and V by 6 bases; bases with no gene match: 10. The CDR3 reads CASREENRGPSTDTQYF. The CDR3 DNA is TGTGCCAGCAGGGAGGAAAACAGGGGGCCTAGCACAGATACGCAGTATTTT.

This clonotype was recorded at least ten times. The V call is TRBV2, the J call TRBJ1-5; unclear D gene. This CDR3 is 15 amino acids long. V lost 3 bases and J 2 bases, leaving 11 bases between the germline ends. CDR1 and CDR2 (germline): SNHLY, FYNNEI. CDR3 DNA sequence: TGTGCCAGCAGTGAGGATTCAACGGGCAATCAGCCCCAGCATTTT. Translation: CASSEDSTGNQPQHF.

This clonotype occurred a few times. The J gene is TRBJ2-3, the V gene TRBV19; either TRBD1 or TRBD2 may fit D (5 bases each). In germline, CDR1 is LNHDA, CDR2 SQIVND (reference sequence). V was pared by 5 bases and J by 1 base, with 16 bases between. There are 16 residues in the CDR3. The DNA of the CDR3 is TGTGCCAGTAGTGGGATTTCGGGACCCGGCACAGATACGCAGTATTTT. Translating it yields CASSGISGPGTDTQYF.

The chain carries TRBV7-2 and TRBJ2-7; 11 bases are a match to TRBD2. The germline CDR1 and CDR2 sequences are SGHTA and FQGNSA. Trimming removed 5 bases from V and 0 bases from J; junction bases left unmatched: 6. The CDR3 consists of 16 residues. The CDR3 DNA reads as TGTGCCAGCAGCGCCCTAGCGGGAGGTCCCTCCTACGAGCAGTACTTC. As protein: CASSALAGGPSYEQYF. Supplemented by reference TRBV7-2 and TRBJ2-7, the full variable domain reads GAGVSQSPSNKVTEKGKDVELRCDPISGHTALYWYRQSLGQGLEFLIYFQGNSAPDKSGLPSDRFSAERTGGSVSTLTIQRTQQEDSAVYLCASSALAGGPSYEQYFGPGTRLTVT.

This clonotype showed up just a few times. The rearrangement joins TRBV11-2 to TRBJ1-5; 8 bases fit TRBD1. Germline V gene lookup returns CDR1 SGHAT and CDR2 FQNNGV. Trimming took 4 bases from V and 5 from J; bases not matched to a gene: 4. The CDR3 sequence is 14 residues long. The CDR3, as DNA: TGTGCCAGCAGCTCAGCAGGGGGCGATCAGCCCCAGCATTTT. Amino acids: CASSSAGGDQPQHF.

This clonotype has a count of ten or more. The chain has TRBV7-2 and TRBJ2-7, with a possible D match to TRBD1 (5 bases). V was trimmed by 6 bases and J by 0 bases, leaving 12 bases between them. The length of the CDR3 is 14 residues. Germline lookup yields CDR1 SGHTA and CDR2 FQGNSA. In nucleotides, the CDR3 is TGTGCCAGCAGGTCCCAGGGCCTCTCCTACGAGCAGTACTTC. This codes for CASRSQGLSYEQYF.

The chain joins TRBV20-1 to TRBJ1-2, with TRBD1 identical over 7 bases. With 0 bases clipped from V and 3 bases from J, the junction kept 4 bases outside the gene matches. CDR1 and CDR2 (germline): DFQATT, SNEGSKA (reference sequence). CDR3 length: 14 amino acids. The CDR3 region is CSARDYRGDYGYTF. CDR3 nucleotide sequence: TGCAGTGCTAGAGATTACAGGGGTGACTATGGCTACACCTTC.

The rearrangement uses TRBV19 and TRBJ2-1; the D gene is possibly TRBD1 (6 bases). Germline CDR1 LNHDA, CDR2 SQIVND (reference sequence). CDR3 length: 16 amino acids. Between the trimmed V and J ends, which lost 0 bases and 3 bases, there was a span of 12 bases. The CDR3 DNA is TGTGCCAGTAGTATAGATCTAAGGACAGTCTACAATGAGCAGTTCTTC. Protein product: CASSIDLRTVYNEQFF.

This clonotype was recorded a few times. This chain uses TRBV6-5 with TRBJ2-1; 8 nucleotides match TRBD2. The CDR3 contains 13 residues. Germline V gene sequence: CDR1 MNHEY, CDR2 SVGAGI. The junction had 6 bases not matched to a gene; V was cut back by 7 bases and J by 7 bases. The DNA of the CDR3 is TGTGCCAGCATTAACTCGGGAGGGAATGAGCAGTTCTTC. Translation gives CASINSGGNEQFF.

A few counts support this clonotype. The rearrangement uses TRBV7-2 and TRBJ2-1; D is uncertain. This CDR3 region has 13 residues. The V end was cut by 2 bases, the J end by 5 bases, with 7 bases between. Germline V gives CDR1 SGHTA, CDR2 FQGNSA. The CDR3 protein is CASSLRLHNEQFF. The CDR3 bases are TGTGCCAGCAGCTTACGGCTCCACAATGAGCAGTTCTTC. The complete variable domain, with remaining parts taken from reference TRBV7-2 and TRBJ2-1, reads GAGVSQSPSNKVTEKGKDVELRCDPISGHTALYWYRQSLGQGLEFLIYFQGNSAPDKSGLPSDRFSAERTGGSVSTLTIQRTQQEDSAVYLCASSLRLHNEQFFGPGTRLTVL.

This clonotype was seen at least ten times. Here the CDR3 reads CASSLRRNSGNTIYF. DNA for the CDR3: TGTGCCAGCAGCTTGCGGCGGAACTCTGGAAACACCATATATTTT. The chain uses TRBV7-2 and TRBJ1-3; D is unclear. Trimming removed 3 bases at V and 0 bases at J, with 9 bases between. Germline V gene data show CDR1 as SGHTA and CDR2 as FQGNSA. The CDR3 contains 15 residues.

This chain joins TRBV6-2 or TRBV6-3 and TRBJ2-5; 9 positions agree with TRBD2. Per the germline V gene, CDR1 is MNHEY and CDR2 is SVGEGT. The CDR3 length is 17 residues. J was trimmed by 4 bases and V by 1 base; bases with no gene match: 10. The CDR3 protein is CASSYFLAGTPGETQYF. DNA of the CDR3: TGTGCCAGCAGTTACTTCCTAGCGGGAACCCCGGGAGAGACCCAGTACTTC.

The table lists this clonotype with a few counts. The V call is TRBV4-1, the J call TRBJ1-2; no reliable D call. The CDR3 is 16 residues long. V lost 4 bases and J 3 bases, leaving 18 bases between the germline ends. Germline lookup yields CDR1 MGHRA and CDR2 YSYEKL. CDR3 in DNA: TGCGCCAGCAGCCCCGCTTCAGGCCGAGTGGACTATGGCTACACCTTC. Translation: CASSPASGRVDYGYTF.

The rearrangement joins TRBV15 to TRBJ1-3, with unresolved D. Per germline, CDR1 LNHNV and CDR2 YYDKDF (reference sequence). The CDR3 spans 14 residues. Deletions cut 3 bases from V and 0 bases from J, with 6 bases between. CDR3 in amino acids: CATSSGGSGNTIYF. CDR3 DNA sequence: TGTGCCACCAGCAGCGGCGGCTCTGGAAACACCATATATTTT.

This clonotype was observed a few times. The chain carries TRBV5-1 and TRBJ2-2; 8 bases fit TRBD1. Germline-derived CDR1 and CDR2 are SGHRS and YFSETQ. This CDR3 contains 18 residues. The V and J ends lost 3 bases and 3 bases, in that order; junction bases with no gene match: 13. CDR3 sequence reads: CASSYGTGSVGDTGELFF. CDR3 bases: TGCGCCAGCAGCTATGGGACAGGTTCCGTCGGGGACACCGGGGAGCTGTTTTTT.

This chain links TRBV24-1 with TRBJ2-4; D is perhaps TRBD1 (5 bases). The CDR3 is 14 amino acids. Deletions cut 6 bases from V and 6 bases from J, with 14 bases between. The germline gives CDR1 KGHDR, CDR2 SFDVKD. CDR3 in amino acids: CATSKGSQGNIQYF. For the CDR3, the DNA is TGTGCCACCAGTAAGGGGTCGCAGGGAAACATTCAGTACTTC.

V gene TRBV6-1 combines with J gene TRBJ2-1; 12 bases are a match to TRBD2. The CDR3 extends over 16 amino acids. The germline CDR1 and CDR2 sequences are MNHNS and SASEGT. After removal of 7 bases from V and 2 bases from J, the junction contained 6 bases not matched to a gene. In DNA, the CDR3 is TGTGCCAGCACAAGACTAGCGGGAGAACCCTACAATGAGCAGTTCTTC. It codes for CASTRLAGEPYNEQFF.

This clonotype was detected a few times. The chain employs TRBV12-5 and TRBJ1-2; D ambiguous. There are 12 residues in the CDR3. Germline V CDR1 and CDR2: LGHNT, FRNRAP. V dropped 6 bases and J dropped 2 bases, with 7 bases sitting between them. The CDR3 DNA reads as TGTGCTAGTGGGTTCGAGAACTATGGCTACACCTTC. Amino acids: CASGFENYGYTF.

The genes are TRBV5-1 and TRBJ2-1; D assignment may be TRBD1 or TRBD2 (5 bases each). There are 19 residues in the CDR3. The germline V gene has CDR1 SGHRS and CDR2 YFSETQ. Trimming shortened V by 0 bases and J by 2 bases, and 21 bases separated the two germline ends. DNA of the CDR3: TGCGCCAGCAGCTTGGCCCGGGGCGGACTCTCTATCCCCTACAATGAGCAGTTCTTC. Protein: CASSLARGGLSIPYNEQFF.

V usage is TRBV4-1 and J usage is TRBJ1-6; 8 bases agree with TRBD1. Germline CDR1 reads MGHRA; CDR2 reads YSYEKL. This CDR3 region has 16 residues. The trim removed 0 bases at V and 8 bases at J, leaving 6 bases unmatched. In DNA form, the CDR3 reads TGCGCCAGCAGCCAAGACTCAGGGGGCGCGTATTCACCCCTCCACTTT. Encoded protein: CASSQDSGGAYSPLHF.

This clonotype came up a few times. The chain combines TRBV10-3 with TRBJ2-5; TRBD2 matches 7 bases. Trimming took 4 bases from V and 5 from J; bases not matched to a gene: 10. CDR1 is ENHRY, CDR2 SYGVKD, per germline. This CDR3 has 15 residues. The CDR3 region is CAISGGSGTRETQYF. DNA of the CDR3: TGTGCCATCAGTGGTGGAAGCGGGACCCGGGAGACCCAGTACTTC.

This rearrangement joins TRBV28 to TRBJ2-3; TRBD2 matches 10 bases. This CDR3 has 16 residues. Germline V gene data show CDR1 as MDHEN and CDR2 as SYDVKM. V lost 4 bases to trimming and J lost 2 bases; unmatched junction nucleotides: 6. CDR3 nucleotide sequence: TGTGCCAGCAGTTCAGGACTAGCGGAGATCACAGATACGCAGTATTTT. It is translated as CASSSGLAEITDTQYF.

This clonotype was recorded a few times. The chain employs TRBV4-1 and TRBJ2-3; 10 bases are a match to TRBD2. The CDR3 loop spans 17 amino acids. J was trimmed by 2 bases and V by 3 bases; bases with no gene match: 8. In germline, CDR1 is MGHRA, CDR2 YSYEKL. CDR3 bases: TGCGCCAGCAGCCAGCTCCTAGCGGGAGACCCCACAGATACGCAGTATTTT. Its protein product is CASSQLLAGDPTDTQYF.

The chain links TRBV6-5 to TRBJ2-7; 9 bases line up with TRBD2. Trimming removed 2 bases from V and 3 bases from J; junction bases left unmatched: 11. The CDR3 is 17 amino acids. Germline CDR1 MNHEY, CDR2 SVGAGI. The CDR3 loop reads CASSYPTPTSGHYEQYV. CDR3 DNA sequence: TGTGCCAGCAGTTACCCCACTCCTACTAGCGGGCACTACGAGCAGTACGTC.

This chain uses TRBV20-1 with TRBJ2-1; 11 nucleotides align to TRBD1. The CDR3 is made up of 15 amino acids. The V segment lost 0 bases and the J segment 6 bases; nucleotides outside the gene matches: 4. The germline V gene encodes CDR1 DFQATT and CDR2 SNEGSKA (reference sequence). CDR3 region: CSARDYGTGGNEQFF. The DNA of the CDR3 is TGCAGTGCTAGAGATTATGGGACAGGGGGCAATGAGCAGTTCTTC.

This clonotype turned up a few times. The J gene is TRBJ2-3, the V gene TRBV12-5, with D possibly being TRBD1 or TRBD2 (5 bases each). The CDR3 covers 16 residues. CDR1 LGHNT and CDR2 FRNRAP come from the germline V gene. Trimming removed 0 bases at V and 5 bases at J, with 15 bases between. The CDR3 nucleotides are TGTGCTAGTGGTTTGGTCCCTGGGGATGGGGGAGATACGCAGTATTTT. Translating it yields CASGLVPGDGGDTQYF.

The chain employs TRBV12-3 or TRBV12-4 and TRBJ1-2; D not resolved. V lost 5 bases, J lost 5 bases, and 12 bases lay in between. The CDR3 runs to 13 residues. The CDR3 sequence is CASSLRGKYGYTF. For the CDR3, the DNA is TGTGCCAGCAGTCTCAGAGGGAAGTATGGCTACACCTTC.